This T cell receptor beta chain was profiled in a study of glioma-infiltrating T cells after dendritic cell vaccination. Whole-study context: Three intradermal dendritic cell vaccine injections were given every two weeks.

Assay: immunoSEQ multiplex PCR; the TCRdb copy retains only in-frame clones and omits some. The sample gives roughly 38,000 clones, 70% to 85% of which show up once; 7.8% is in the top ten. Selection required adequate fresh-frozen tumor tissue plus more than two years' survival data. All glioblastoma patients lacked an isocitrate dehydrogenase mutation. Blood PBMC samples: pre-vaccination, two weeks post third vaccination, and at tumor progression. Germline CDR1 MNHEY, CDR2 SMNVEV (reference sequence). The CDR3 runs to 15 residues. V was clipped by 2 bases and J by 2 bases, with 10 bases between them.

The chain joins TRBV27 to TRBJ2-1; tentative D call: TRBD1 (6 bases). The sample consisted of blood, taken before dendritic cell vaccination. This sequence was found in a human donor with glioblastoma. The CDR3 region is CASSLKNRAYNEQFF. For the CDR3, the DNA is TGTGCCAGCAGTTTAAAGAACAGGGCCTACAATGAGCAGTTCTTC.